This T cell receptor beta chain came from a study of blood T cell repertoires in COVID-19. Study background: From the United States, Italy and Spain came samples of acute and convalescent COVID-19.

The data were produced by immunoSEQ multiplex PCR, yet TCRdb's version contains in-frame clones alone and is incomplete. The sample holds more than 300,000 clones, roughly 90% seen once. CDR3 length: 14 amino acids. Germline CDR1 reads WNHNN; CDR2 reads SYGVQD (reference sequence). V was clipped by 7 bases and J by 6 bases; unmatched bases: 5. The chain employs TRBV10-1 and TRBJ2-3; 12 nucleotides align to TRBD1. Input material: peripheral blood. This TCR was sampled from a woman between 70 and 85 years old with COVID-19, enrolled during active disease. The CDR3 nucleotides are TGCGCCAGCACGGCGGGACAGGGGGCCGATACGCAGTATTTT. It specifies CASTAGQGADTQYF.